Each of the 10 T cell receptor beta chains below was sequenced from the same sample in a study of CD4 T cells in relation to SARS-CoV-2 and coronaviruses. TCRdb's copy holds only in-frame clones and misses some; the assay was immunoSEQ multiplex PCR. The sample consists of about 36,000 clones, about four fifths of them appearing once. These receptors' targets are unknown. The sample was naive CD4+ T cells from PBMCs, cultured in vitro. As to subset: naive CD4+ T cells isolated by negative enrichment. The receptors stem from an adult with COVID-19.

This clone was seen a few times. The rearrangement links TRBV7-9 to TRBJ1-2, with 8 positions matching TRBD1. The CDR3 totals 15 residues. CDR1 is SEHNR, CDR2 FQNEAQ, per germline (reference sequence). The V gene end was trimmed by 5 bases and the J gene end by 1 base; junction bases not matched to a gene: 6. The CDR3 nucleotides read TGTGCCAGCAGCCTTGGGACAGGAGGTAACTATGGCTACACCTTC. It translates to CASSLGTGGNYGYTF.

The chain couples TRBV3-1 (or the pseudogene TRBV3-2) to TRBJ2-7; TRBD2 is a possible D gene (6 bases). The V end lost 4 bases, the J end lost 6 bases, and 19 bases lay between the germline ends. The CDR3 totals 15 residues. Per germline, CDR1 LGHDT and CDR2 YNNKEL (reference sequence). CDR3 sequence: CASSPFGGMGGEQYF. The CDR3 DNA reads TGTGCCAGCAGCCCGTTTGGCGGGATGGGTGGCGAGCAGTACTTC.

This chain connects TRBV6-4 to TRBJ1-1; 10 bases are a match to TRBD1. V trimming: 2 bases; J trimming: 5 bases; junction bases outside the gene matches: 11. Germline CDR1 reads MRHNA; CDR2 reads SNTAGT. CDR3 size: 17 residues. The CDR3 region has the DNA TGTGCCAGCAGTGACCGACAGGGGGCGCGGAGTAGAACTGAAGCTTTCTTT. Translating it yields CASSDRQGARSRTEAFF.

The genes are TRBV7-9 and TRBJ2-7; TRBD1 matches 7 bases. Unmatched junction bases numbered 4, after V lost 2 bases and J lost 3 bases. This CDR3 contains 14 residues. Germline CDR1 and CDR2: SEHNR and FQNEAQ (reference sequence). This CDR3 reads CASSLPGQVYEQYF. CDR3 sequence (DNA): TGTGCCAGCAGCTTACCAGGACAGGTCTACGAGCAGTACTTC.

The V gene is TRBV11-1, the J gene TRBJ2-5, with 9 bases fitting TRBD2. The CDR3 totals 15 residues. The V gene end was trimmed by 1 base and the J gene end by 5 bases; junction bases not matched to a gene: 5. Germline-derived CDR1 and CDR2 are SGHAT and FQDESV (reference sequence). This CDR3 is CASSLVAGVGETQYF. CDR3 bases: TGTGCCAGCAGCTTAGTAGCGGGAGTGGGGGAGACCCAGTACTTC.

This chain joins TRBV7-9 and TRBJ2-1; 10 bases map to TRBD2. The CDR3 sequence is 16 residues long. The ends lost 4 bases at V and 8 bases at J; junction bases unmatched: 11. CDR1 is SEHNR, CDR2 FQNEAQ, per germline (reference sequence). CDR3 in amino acids: CASSWTSGKASHEQFF. The CDR3 bases are TGTGCCAGCAGCTGGACTAGCGGAAAAGCTTCCCATGAGCAGTTCTTC.

The V call is TRBV5-1, the J call TRBJ1-5; D may be TRBD1 (5 bases). Looked up from germline, CDR1 is SGHRS and CDR2 is YFSETQ. The CDR3 sequence is 15 residues long. Trimming pared 1 base from V and 6 bases from J, leaving 14 bases between. The CDR3 sequence: CASSLTAGTGQPQHF. CDR3 nucleotide sequence: TGCGCCAGCAGCTTGACCGCAGGGACGGGTCAGCCCCAGCATTTT. Full variable domain (outside the CDR3, taken from reference TRBV5-1 and TRBJ1-5): KAGVTQTPRYLIKTRGQQVTLSCSPISGHRSVSWYQQTPGQGLQFLFEYFSETQRNKGNFPGRFSGRQFSNSRSEMNVSTLELGDSALYLCASSLTAGTGQPQHFGDGTRLSIL.

The chain couples TRBV27 to TRBJ2-7, with 7 bases fitting TRBD2. V lost 2 bases, J lost 2 bases, and 9 bases stayed unmatched. Germline assignment: CDR1 MNHEY and CDR2 SMNVEV (reference sequence). The CDR3 runs to 16 residues. CDR3 nucleotide sequence: TGTGCCAGCAGTTTAGTCCTCCCGCGGGAGACCTACGAGCAGTACTTC. It specifies CASSLVLPRETYEQYF.

This chain connects TRBV18 to TRBJ1-1; D gene unclear. V lost 6 bases and J 8 bases, leaving 16 bases between the germline ends. Per the germline V gene, CDR1 is KGHSH and CDR2 is LQKENI. The CDR3 contains 13 residues. Written as DNA, the CDR3 is TGTGCCAGCTCCCTTACAACGGAGGGCGAAGCTTTCTTT. This translates into CASSLTTEGEAFF.

The chain joins TRBV7-9 to TRBJ2-5; TRBD2 agrees at 11 bases. With V trimmed by 3 bases and J by 5 bases, 2 bases remained unmatched. The length of the CDR3 is 14 residues. Germline V gene data show CDR1 as SEHNR and CDR2 as FQNEAQ (reference sequence). The CDR3 here is CASSLASGRETQYF. CDR3 DNA sequence: TGTGCCAGCAGCTTGGCTAGCGGGAGGGAGACCCAGTACTTC.